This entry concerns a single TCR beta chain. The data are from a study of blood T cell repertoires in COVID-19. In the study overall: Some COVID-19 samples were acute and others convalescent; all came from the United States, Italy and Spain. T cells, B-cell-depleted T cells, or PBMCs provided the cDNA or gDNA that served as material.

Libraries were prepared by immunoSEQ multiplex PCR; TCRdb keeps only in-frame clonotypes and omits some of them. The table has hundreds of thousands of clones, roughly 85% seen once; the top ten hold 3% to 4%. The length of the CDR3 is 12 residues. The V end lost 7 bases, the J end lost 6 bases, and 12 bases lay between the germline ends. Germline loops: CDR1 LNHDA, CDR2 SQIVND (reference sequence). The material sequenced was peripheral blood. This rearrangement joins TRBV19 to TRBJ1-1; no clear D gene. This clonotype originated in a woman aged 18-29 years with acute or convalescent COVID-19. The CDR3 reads CASKELWAEAFF. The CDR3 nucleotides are TGTGCCAGTAAGGAGCTATGGGCTGAAGCTTTCTTT.